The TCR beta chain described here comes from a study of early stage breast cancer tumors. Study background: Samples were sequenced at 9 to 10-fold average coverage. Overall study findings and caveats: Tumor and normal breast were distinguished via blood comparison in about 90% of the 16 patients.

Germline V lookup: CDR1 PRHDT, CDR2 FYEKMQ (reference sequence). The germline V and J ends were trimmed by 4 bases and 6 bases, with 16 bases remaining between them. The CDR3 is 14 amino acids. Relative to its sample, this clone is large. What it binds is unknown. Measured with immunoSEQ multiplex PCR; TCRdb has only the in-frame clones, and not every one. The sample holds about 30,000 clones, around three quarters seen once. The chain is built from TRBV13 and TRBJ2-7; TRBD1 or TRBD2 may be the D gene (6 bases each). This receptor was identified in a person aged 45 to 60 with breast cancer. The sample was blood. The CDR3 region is CASSSPGGLGEQYF. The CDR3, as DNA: TGTGCCAGCAGCTCCCCCGGGGGCTTGGGCGAGCAGTACTTC.